This T cell receptor beta chain appears in the sequencing data of a study of T cells in Graves' hyperthyroidism and ophthalmopathy. Amplification of TCR beta CDR3 regions used RNA as the template. The HTBI set primed first-round TCR CDR3 RT-PCR. A single record per CDR3 protein comes from TCRdb applying MiXCR to the multiplex PCR reads. The sample includes hundreds of thousands of distinct CDR3 sequences, about 24% of them seen just once. The V gene lost 7 bases and the J gene lost 5 bases, with 17 bases spanning the gap. CDR1 and CDR2 (germline): MNHNS, SASEGT. The CDR3 sequence is 14 residues long. Study observations and caveats: Most thyroid clonotypes expanded above 0.001 appeared in blood too.

This clonotype was counted ten times or more. As yet, its antigen is unknown. V usage is TRBV6-1 and J usage is TRBJ2-5; D may be TRBD2 (7 bases). The clonotype comes from a woman aged 25 to 39 with Graves' ophthalmopathy. Sequences were obtained from blood. CDR3 protein: CASTNGGHGETQYF. CDR3 nucleotides: TGTGCCAGCACTAACGGGGGGCACGGCGAGACCCAGTACTTC.